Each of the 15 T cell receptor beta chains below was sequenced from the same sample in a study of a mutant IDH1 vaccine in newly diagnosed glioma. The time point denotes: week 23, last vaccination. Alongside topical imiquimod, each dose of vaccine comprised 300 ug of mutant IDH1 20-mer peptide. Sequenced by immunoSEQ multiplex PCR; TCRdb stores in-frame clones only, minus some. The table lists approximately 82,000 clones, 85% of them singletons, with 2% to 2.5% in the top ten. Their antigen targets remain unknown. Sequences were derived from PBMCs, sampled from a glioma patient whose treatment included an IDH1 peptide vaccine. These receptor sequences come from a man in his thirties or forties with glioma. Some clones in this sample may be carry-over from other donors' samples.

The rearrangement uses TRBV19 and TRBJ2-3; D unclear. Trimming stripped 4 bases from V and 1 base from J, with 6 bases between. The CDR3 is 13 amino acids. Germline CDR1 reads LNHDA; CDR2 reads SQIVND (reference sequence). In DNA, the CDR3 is TGTGCCAGTAGTACGACACGCACAGATACGCAGTATTTT. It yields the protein CASSTTRTDTQYF.

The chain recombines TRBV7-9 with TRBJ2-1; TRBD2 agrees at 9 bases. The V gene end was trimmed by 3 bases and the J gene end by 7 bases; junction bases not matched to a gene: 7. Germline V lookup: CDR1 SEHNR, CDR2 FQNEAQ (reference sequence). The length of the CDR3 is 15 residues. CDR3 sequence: CASSFDSGRNNEQFF. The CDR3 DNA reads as TGTGCCAGCAGCTTTGACAGCGGGAGGAATAATGAGCAGTTCTTC. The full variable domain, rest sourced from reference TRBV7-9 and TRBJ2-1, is DTGVSQNPRHKITKRGQNVTFRCDPISEHNRLYWYRQTLGQGPEFLTYFQNEAQLEKSRLLSDRFSAERPKGSFSTLEIQRTEQGDSAMYLCASSFDSGRNNEQFFGPGTRLTVL.

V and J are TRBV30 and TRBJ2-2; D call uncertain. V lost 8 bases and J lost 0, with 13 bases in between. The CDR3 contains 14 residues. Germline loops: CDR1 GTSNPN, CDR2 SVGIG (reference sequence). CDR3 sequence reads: CALKTLSNTGELFF. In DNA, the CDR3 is TGTGCCCTTAAAACACTTTCGAACACCGGGGAGCTGTTTTTT.

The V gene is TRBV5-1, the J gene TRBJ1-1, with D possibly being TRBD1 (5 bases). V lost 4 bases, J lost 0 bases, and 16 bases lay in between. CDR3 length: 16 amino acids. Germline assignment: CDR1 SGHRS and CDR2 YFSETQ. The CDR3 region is CASSDGYGGLNTEAFF. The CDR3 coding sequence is TGCGCCAGCAGCGATGGATACGGGGGGTTGAACACTGAAGCTTTCTTT.

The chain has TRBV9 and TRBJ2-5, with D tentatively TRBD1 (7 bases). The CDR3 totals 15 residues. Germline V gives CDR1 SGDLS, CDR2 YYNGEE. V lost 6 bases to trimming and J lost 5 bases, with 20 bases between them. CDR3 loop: CASTQGGRGFETQYF. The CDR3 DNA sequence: TGTGCCAGCACCCAGGGGGGACGGGGTTTTGAGACCCAGTACTTC.

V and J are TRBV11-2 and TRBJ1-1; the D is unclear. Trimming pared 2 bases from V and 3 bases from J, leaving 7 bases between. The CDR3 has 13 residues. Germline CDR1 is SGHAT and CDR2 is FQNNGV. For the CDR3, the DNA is TGTGCCAGCAGCTTAAGCGGGGACACTGAAGCTTTCTTT. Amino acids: CASSLSGDTEAFF.

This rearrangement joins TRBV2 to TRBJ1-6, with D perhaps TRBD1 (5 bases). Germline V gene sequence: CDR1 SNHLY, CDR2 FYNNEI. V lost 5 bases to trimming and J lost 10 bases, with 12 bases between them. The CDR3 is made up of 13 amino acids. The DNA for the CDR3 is TGTGCCAGCAGTTTTTTAGGGGTCTCACCCCTCCACTTT. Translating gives CASSFLGVSPLHF.

The CDR3 loop reads CASSLGRGRGYSTDTQYF. The CDR3 bases are TGTGCCAGCAGCTTAGGGAGGGGCAGAGGATACTCCACAGATACGCAGTATTTT. The V and J genes are TRBV11-2 and TRBJ2-3; TRBD2 is a possible D gene (6 bases). The V and J ends lost 1 base and 2 bases respectively, with 19 bases between them. Germline V gives CDR1 SGHAT, CDR2 FQNNGV. This CDR3 is built from 18 residues.

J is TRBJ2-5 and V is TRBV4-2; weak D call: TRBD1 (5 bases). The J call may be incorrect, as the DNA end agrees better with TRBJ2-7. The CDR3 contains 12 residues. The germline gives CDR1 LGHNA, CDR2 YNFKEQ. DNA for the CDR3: TGTGCCAGCAGCCAGCAGGGTCACGAGCAGTACTTC. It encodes CASSQQGHEQYF.

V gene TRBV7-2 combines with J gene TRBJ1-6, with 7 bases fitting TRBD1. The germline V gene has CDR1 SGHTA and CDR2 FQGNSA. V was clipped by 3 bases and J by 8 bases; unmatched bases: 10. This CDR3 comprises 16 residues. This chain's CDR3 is CASSLRRAQGDSPLHF. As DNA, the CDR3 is TGTGCCAGCAGCTTGCGCCGGGCCCAGGGGGATTCACCCCTCCACTTT.

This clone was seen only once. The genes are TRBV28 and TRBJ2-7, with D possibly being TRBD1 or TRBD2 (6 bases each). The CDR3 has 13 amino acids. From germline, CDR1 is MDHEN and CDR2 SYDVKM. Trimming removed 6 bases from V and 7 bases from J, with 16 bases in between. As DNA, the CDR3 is TGTGCCAGCAGAAAAGGGGGGCGGGGTGAGCAGTACTTC. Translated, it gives CASRKGGRGEQYF.

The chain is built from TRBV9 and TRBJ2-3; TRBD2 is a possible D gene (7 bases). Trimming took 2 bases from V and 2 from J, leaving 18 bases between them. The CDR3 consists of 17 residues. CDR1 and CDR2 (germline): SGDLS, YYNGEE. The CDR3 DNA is TGTGCCAGCAGCGTCGGAGGGGGGGCGGTAATCACAGATACGCAGTATTTT. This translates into CASSVGGGAVITDTQYF.

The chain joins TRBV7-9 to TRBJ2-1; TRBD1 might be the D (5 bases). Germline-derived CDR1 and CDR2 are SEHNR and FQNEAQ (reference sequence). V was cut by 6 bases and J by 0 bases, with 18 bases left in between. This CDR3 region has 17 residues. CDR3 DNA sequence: TGTGCCAGCAGGGAAAAACAGGAAAATAGCTCCTACAATGAGCAGTTCTTC. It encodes CASREKQENSSYNEQFF.

The DNA for the CDR3 is TGTGCCAGCAGCCAGGACGGAAACTATGGCTACACCTTC. Its protein product is CASSQDGNYGYTF. The chain carries TRBV5-4 and TRBJ1-2; D uncertain. The CDR3 is 13 amino acids. Germline loops: CDR1 SGHNT, CDR2 YYREEE (reference sequence). V was clipped by 4 bases and J by 2 bases, with 9 bases between them.

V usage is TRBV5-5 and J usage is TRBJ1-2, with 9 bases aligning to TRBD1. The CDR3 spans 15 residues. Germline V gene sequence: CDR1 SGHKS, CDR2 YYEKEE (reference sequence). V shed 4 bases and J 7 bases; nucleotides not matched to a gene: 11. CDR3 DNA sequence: TGTGCCAGCAGCGTAAGGAGACAGGGGGATGTTGGCTACACCTTC. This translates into CASSVRRQGDVGYTF.